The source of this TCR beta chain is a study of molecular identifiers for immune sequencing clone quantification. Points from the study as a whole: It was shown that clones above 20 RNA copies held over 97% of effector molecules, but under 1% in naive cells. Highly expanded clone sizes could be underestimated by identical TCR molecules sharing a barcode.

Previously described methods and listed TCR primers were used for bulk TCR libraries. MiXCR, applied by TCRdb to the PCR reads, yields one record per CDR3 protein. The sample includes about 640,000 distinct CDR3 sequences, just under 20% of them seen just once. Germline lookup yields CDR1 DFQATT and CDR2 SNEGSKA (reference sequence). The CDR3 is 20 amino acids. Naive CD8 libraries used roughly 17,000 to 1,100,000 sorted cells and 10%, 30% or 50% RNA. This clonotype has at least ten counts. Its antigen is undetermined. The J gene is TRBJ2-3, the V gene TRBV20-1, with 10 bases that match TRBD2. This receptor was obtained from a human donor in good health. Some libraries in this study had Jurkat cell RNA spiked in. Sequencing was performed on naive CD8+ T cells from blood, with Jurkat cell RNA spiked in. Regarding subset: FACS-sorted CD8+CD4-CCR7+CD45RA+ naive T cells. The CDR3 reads CSPTTSGTTPSIPPTDTQYF. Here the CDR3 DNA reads TGCAGCCCTACCACTAGCGGGACCACCCCGTCCATTCCTCCCACAGATACGCAGTATTTT.